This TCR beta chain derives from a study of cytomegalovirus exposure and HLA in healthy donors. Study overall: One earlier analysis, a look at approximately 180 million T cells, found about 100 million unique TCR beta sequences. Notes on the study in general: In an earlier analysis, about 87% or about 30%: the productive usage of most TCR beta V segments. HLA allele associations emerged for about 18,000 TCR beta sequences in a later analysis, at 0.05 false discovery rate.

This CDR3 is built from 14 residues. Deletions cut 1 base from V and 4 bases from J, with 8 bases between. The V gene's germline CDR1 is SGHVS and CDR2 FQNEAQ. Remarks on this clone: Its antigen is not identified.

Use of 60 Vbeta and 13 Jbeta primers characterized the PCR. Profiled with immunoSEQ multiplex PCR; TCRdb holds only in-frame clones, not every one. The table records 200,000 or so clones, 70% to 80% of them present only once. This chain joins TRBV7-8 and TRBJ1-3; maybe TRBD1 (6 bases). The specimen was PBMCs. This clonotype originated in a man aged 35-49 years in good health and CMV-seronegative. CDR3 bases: TGTGCCAGCAGCTTAGTGGGGGCCGGAAACACCATATATTTT. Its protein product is CASSLVGAGNTIYF.